Sequencing of this T cell receptor (beta chain) was carried out in a study of Ad26.COV2.S vaccination and SARS-CoV-2 variants. Only in-frame clones appear in the TCRdb table, and some are missing; sequencing was by immunoSEQ multiplex PCR. In the table there are just over 350,000 clones, about 85% of which are singletons. V was pared by 0 bases and J by 0 bases, with 7 bases of the junction left unmatched. Germline CDR1 and CDR2: LGHDT and YNNKEL (reference sequence). The CDR3 contains 18 residues. This clone was picked up one time. Its specificity is not known. Treatment given: around 19 received Ad26.COV2.S at low or high dose, single or two shots; about 5 received placebo; per-sample allocation not given. The samples were gathered on day 63 after the first injection of vaccine or placebo. Study observations and caveats: Ad26.COV2.S recipients had broader spike-specific TCRs (P = 0.0014).

The chain joins TRBV3-1 (or the pseudogene TRBV3-2) to TRBJ2-7; 11 nucleotides line up with TRBD2. The sample consisted of peripheral blood, taken in a trial of Ad26.COV2.S vaccine versus placebo. This TCR derives from a person aged 18-65 years who received the Ad26.COV2.S COVID-19 vaccine or a placebo. CDR3 nucleotides: TGTGCCAGCAGCCAAGATCCCTCTAGCGGGGGGTACTCCTACGAGCAGTACTTC. Translation gives CASSQDPSSGGYSYEQYF.